This entry lists 8 T cell receptor beta chains sequenced from one sample in a study of early T cells in non-severe SARS-CoV-2 infection. Via MiXCR, TCRdb re-called the 5' RACE reads, giving one row per CDR3 protein. The sample consists of around 84,000 distinct CDR3 sequences, over 13% of them appearing once. The specimen was whole blood. All receptors derive from an adult who was a healthcare worker with PCR-confirmed SARS-CoV-2 infection or an uninfected control (not recorded which).

Only a few counts were recorded for this clonotype. This chain joins TRBV5-1 and TRBJ2-1, with a weak D call TRBD1 (5 bases). Germline CDR1 is SGHRS and CDR2 is YFSETQ. CDR3 length: 15 residues. Trimming left V 2 bases short and J 2 bases short, with 11 bases between. The DNA of the CDR3 is TGCGCCAGCAGCTTAGCTAGGGGCGCCTACAATGAGCAGTTCTTC. Its protein product is CASSLARGAYNEQFF.

The chain carries TRBV7-2 and TRBJ2-1, with 7 bases fitting TRBD2. The germline CDR1 and CDR2 sequences are SGHTA and FQGNSA. This CDR3 is built from 15 residues. V gave up 2 bases and J gave up 7 bases; unmatched junction bases: 8. CDR3 residues: CASSLWGRANNEQFF. The CDR3 region has the DNA TGTGCCAGCAGCTTATGGGGGAGGGCGAATAATGAGCAGTTCTTC.

This clonotype has a count of ten or more. The rearrangement joins TRBV5-6 to TRBJ2-3, with D unresolved. The V end lost 2 bases, the J end lost 2 bases, and 12 bases lay between the germline ends. There are 15 residues in the CDR3. Germline assignment: CDR1 SGHDT and CDR2 YYEEEE. The CDR3 reads CASSFRGGYTDTQYF. The CDR3, as DNA: TGTGCCAGCAGCTTTAGAGGCGGTTACACAGATACGCAGTATTTT.

This clonotype was observed a few times. The chain has TRBV3-1 and TRBJ2-7; 8 nucleotides agree with TRBD1. The junction had 5 bases not matched to a gene; V was cut back by 2 bases and J by 2 bases. The CDR3 length is 15 residues. Germline assignment: CDR1 LGHDT and CDR2 YNNKEL (reference sequence). CDR3 sequence reads: CASSQTRDRTYEQYF. Written as DNA, the CDR3 is TGTGCCAGCAGCCAAACCCGGGACAGGACCTACGAGCAGTACTTC.

This clonotype was seen more than once but under ten times. V is TRBV6-6 and J is TRBJ2-5; TRBD2 agrees at 7 bases. The germline gives CDR1 MNHNY, CDR2 SVGAGI (reference sequence). Losses at the gene ends were 2 bases for V and 3 bases for J; bases not matched to a gene: 0. The CDR3 is 13 residues long. The DNA for the CDR3 is TGTGCCAGCAGTTACGCGGGAGAAGAGACCCAGTACTTC. Translation: CASSYAGEETQYF.

This clonotype was picked up a small number of times. The chain recombines TRBV30 with TRBJ1-1; D ambiguous. The CDR3 is 14 residues long. In germline, CDR1 is GTSNPN, CDR2 SVGIG (reference sequence). V lost 8 bases, J lost 3 bases, and 19 bases lay in between. Here the CDR3 reads CARVSGRGDTEAFF. The DNA for the CDR3 is TGTGCCCGTGTTAGTGGGCGCGGGGACACTGAAGCTTTCTTT.

This clonotype has a count of ten or more. V and J are TRBV10-3 and TRBJ2-3; D not resolved. V shed 4 bases and J shed 4 bases, with 6 bases lying between them. Per the germline V gene, CDR1 is ENHRY and CDR2 is SYGVKD. This CDR3 comprises 12 residues. CDR3 loop: CAISGRADTQYF. CDR3 nucleotides: TGTGCCATCAGTGGACGGGCAGATACGCAGTATTTT.

This clonotype was counted many times. The chain recombines TRBV10-3 with TRBJ2-6; TRBD2 might be the D (7 bases). Trimming removed 8 bases at V and 0 bases at J, with 17 bases between. Germline CDR1 is ENHRY and CDR2 is SYGVKD. The CDR3 extends over 17 amino acids. The CDR3, as DNA: TGTGCCATCTCGAAAGGGGGGGCTAACTCTGGGGCCAACGTCCTGACTTTC. It is translated as CAISKGGANSGANVLTF.